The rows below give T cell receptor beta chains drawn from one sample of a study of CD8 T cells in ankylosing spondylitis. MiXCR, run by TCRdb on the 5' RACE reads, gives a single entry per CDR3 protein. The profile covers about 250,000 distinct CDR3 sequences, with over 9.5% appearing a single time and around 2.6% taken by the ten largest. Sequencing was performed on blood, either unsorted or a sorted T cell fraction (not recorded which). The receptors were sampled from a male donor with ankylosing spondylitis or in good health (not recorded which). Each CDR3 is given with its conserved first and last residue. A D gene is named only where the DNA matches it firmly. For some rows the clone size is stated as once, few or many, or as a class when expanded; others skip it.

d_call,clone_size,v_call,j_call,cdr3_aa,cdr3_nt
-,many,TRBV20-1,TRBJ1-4,CSAPAAGNEKLFF,TGCAGTGCGCCCGCGGCAGGGAATGAAAAACTGTTTTTT
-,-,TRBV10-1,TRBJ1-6,CASSESRAQSVSPLHF,TGTGCCAGCAGTGAGTCAAGGGCGCAGTCGGTTTCACCCCTCCACTTT
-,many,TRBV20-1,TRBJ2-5,CSARKWGGGAETQYF,TGCAGTGCTAGAAAGTGGGGAGGGGGCGCGGAGACCCAGTACTTC
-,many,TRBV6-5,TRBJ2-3,CASSYGVGSPTDTQYF,TGTGCCAGCAGTTACGGGGTCGGATCGCCCACAGATACGCAGTATTTT
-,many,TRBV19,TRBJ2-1,CASSAADRVYNEQFF,TGTGCCAGTAGTGCCGCCGACAGAGTTTACAATGAGCAGTTCTTC
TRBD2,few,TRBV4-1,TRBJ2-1,CASSRTGLAGGNEQFF,TGCGCCAGCAGCCGGACCGGACTAGCGGGAGGGAATGAGCAGTTCTTC
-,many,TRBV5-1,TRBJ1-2,CASSPRRGSGYGYTF,TGCGCCAGCAGCCCCCGGCGGGGATCTGGCTATGGCTACACCTTC
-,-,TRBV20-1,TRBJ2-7,CCARDPRSQATFYEQYF,TGCTGTGCTAGAGATCCTCGGTCGCAGGCAACGTTCTACGAGCAGTACTTC
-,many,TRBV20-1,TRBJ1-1,CSALGAVNTEAFF,TGCAGTGCCCTTGGGGCAGTGAACACTGAAGCTTTCTTT
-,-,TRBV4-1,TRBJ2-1,CASSGGNKGSAQFF,TGCGCCAGCAGCGGGGGAAACAAGGGGTCTGCGCAGTTCTTC
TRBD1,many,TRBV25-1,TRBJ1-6,CASSARTGAFTNSPLHF,TGTGCCAGCAGTGCCCGGACAGGGGCCTTCACGAATTCACCCCTCCACTTT
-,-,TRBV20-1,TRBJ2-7,CSAGEGSSYEQYF,TGCAGTGCTGGAGAGGGATCCTCCTACGAGCAGTACTTC
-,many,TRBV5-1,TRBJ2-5,CASSFTMRETQYF,TGCGCCAGCAGCTTTACAATGCGAGAGACCCAGTACTTC
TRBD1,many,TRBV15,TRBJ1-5,CATSRVPGGDQPQHF,TGTGCCACCAGCAGAGTTCCAGGGGGCGATCAGCCCCAGCATTTT
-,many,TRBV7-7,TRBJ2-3,CASSLRSGTDTQYF,TGTGCCAGCAGCTTAAGATCAGGCACAGATACGCAGTATTTT
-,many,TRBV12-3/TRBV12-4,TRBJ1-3,CASTSPLLQSSGNTIYF,TGTGCCAGCACCTCCCCCCTCCTCCAGAGCTCTGGAAACACCATATATTTT
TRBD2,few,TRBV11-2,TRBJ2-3,CASSPGLAEYTDTQYF,TGTGCCAGCAGCCCCGGACTAGCCGAATACACAGATACGCAGTATTTT
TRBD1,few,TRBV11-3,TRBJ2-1,CASSLRGPSYNEQFF,TGTGCCAGCAGCTTAAGGGGGCCTTCTTACAATGAGCAGTTCTTC
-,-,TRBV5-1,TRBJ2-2,CASSGPPQGSHGELFF,TGCGCCAGCAGTGGCCCCCCGCAGGGATCTCACGGGGAGCTGTTTTTT
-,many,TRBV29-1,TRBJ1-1,CSVRGAGQNTEAFF,TGCAGCGTCCGGGGGGCGGGGCAGAACACTGAAGCTTTCTTT
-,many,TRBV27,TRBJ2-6,CASSLQGFGANVLTF,TGTGCCAGCAGTTTACAGGGATTTGGGGCCAACGTCCTGACTTTC
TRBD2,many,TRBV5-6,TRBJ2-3,CASRGLAGAADTQYF,TGTGCCAGCAGGGGACTAGCGGGGGCCGCAGATACGCAGTATTTT
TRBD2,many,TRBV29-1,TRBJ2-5,CSVTIAGETQYF,TGCAGCGTTACTATAGCGGGAGAGACCCAGTACTTC
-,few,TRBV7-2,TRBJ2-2,CASSPGGVDTGELFF,TGTGCCAGCAGCCCCGGCGGGGTTGACACCGGGGAGCTGTTTTTT
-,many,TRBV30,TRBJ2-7,CAVGTYEQYF,TGTGCAGTGGGGACCTACGAGCAGTACTTC
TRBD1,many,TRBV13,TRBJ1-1,CASSTLDRWPEASNTEAFF,TGTGCCAGCAGCACCCTGGACAGGTGGCCTGAAGCCTCGAACACTGAAGCTTTCTTT
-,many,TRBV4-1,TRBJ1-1,CASSQDRGRTEAFF,TGCGCCAGCAGCCAAGATCGAGGGCGGACTGAAGCTTTCTTT
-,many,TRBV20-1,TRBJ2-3,CSAGQGNTDTQYF,TGCAGTGCAGGGCAGGGGAACACAGATACGCAGTATTTT
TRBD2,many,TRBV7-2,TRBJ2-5,CASSFPERGQETQYF,TGTGCCAGCAGCTTTCCTGAGCGGGGGCAAGAGACCCAGTACTTC
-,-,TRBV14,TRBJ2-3,CASSQRRQVALTDTQYF,TGTGCCAGCAGCCAGCGCCGACAGGTCGCCCTCACAGATACGCAGTATTTT
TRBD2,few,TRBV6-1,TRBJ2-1,CASIGSGSPRDEQFF,TGTGCCAGCATTGGTAGCGGGAGCCCCAGGGATGAGCAGTTCTTC
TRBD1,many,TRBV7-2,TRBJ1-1,CASSLRDRGTEAFF,TGTGCCAGCAGCTTGAGGGACAGGGGGACTGAAGCTTTCTTT
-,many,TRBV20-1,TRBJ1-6,CSASLGPANSPLHF,TGCAGTGCTAGTCTAGGGCCAGCTAATTCACCCCTCCACTTT
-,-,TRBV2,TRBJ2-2,CASRRVAPSNTGELFF,TGTGCCAGCAGGCGTGTAGCGCCTTCGAACACCGGGGAGCTGTTTTTT
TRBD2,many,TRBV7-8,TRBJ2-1,CASRRLAGGFEQFF,TGTGCCAGCAGGCGACTAGCGGGAGGATTTGAGCAGTTCTTC
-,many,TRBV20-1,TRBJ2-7,CSAPSIAAYEQYF,TGCAGTGCTCCCAGTATTGCGGCCTACGAGCAGTACTTC
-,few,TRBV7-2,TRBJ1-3,CASSLGQPYSGNTIYF,TGTGCCAGCAGCTTAGGACAGCCTTACTCTGGAAACACCATATATTTT
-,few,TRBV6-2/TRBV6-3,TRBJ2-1,CASSYGVGSYNEQFF,TGTGCCAGCAGTTACGGAGTCGGATCCTACAATGAGCAGTTCTTC
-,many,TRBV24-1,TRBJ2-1,CATSAPSRVGGHEQFF,TGTGCCACCAGTGCCCCTAGCCGAGTAGGAGGCCATGAGCAGTTCTTC
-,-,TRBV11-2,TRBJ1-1,CASSLGGSGTPMNTEAFF,TGTGCCAGCAGCTTAGGCGGTAGTGGGACCCCTATGAACACTGAAGCTTTCTTT
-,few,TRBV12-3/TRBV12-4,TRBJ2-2,CASSFAGQPRTGELFF,TGTGCCAGCAGTTTCGCGGGGCAGCCTCGCACCGGGGAGCTGTTTTTT
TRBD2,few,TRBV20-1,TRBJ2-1,CSAVGTSGLSSYNEQFF,TGCAGTGCTGTTGGGACTAGCGGGTTGAGCTCCTACAATGAGCAGTTCTTC
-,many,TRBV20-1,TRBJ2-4,CSARDEVGGAKNIQYF,TGCAGTGCTAGAGATGAAGTCGGAGGGGCCAAAAACATTCAGTACTTC
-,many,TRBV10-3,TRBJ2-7,CAIRPDTFYEQYF,TGTGCCATCAGACCCGACACTTTCTACGAGCAGTACTTC
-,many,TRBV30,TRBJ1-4,CAWQIQGVTEKLFF,TGTGCCTGGCAAATACAGGGAGTAACTGAAAAACTGTTTTTT
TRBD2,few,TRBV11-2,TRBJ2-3,CASSLSGRETDTQYF,TGTGCCAGCAGCTTAAGCGGGAGGGAAACAGATACGCAGTATTTT
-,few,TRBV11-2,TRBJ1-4,CASSFGTTNEKLFF,TGTGCCAGCAGCTTCGGAACAACTAATGAAAAACTGTTTTTT
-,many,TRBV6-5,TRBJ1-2,CASSYDLNYYGYTF,TGTGCCAGCAGTTACGATCTCAACTACTATGGCTACACCTTC
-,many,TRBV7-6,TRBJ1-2,CASSLGIREDYGYTF,TGTGCCAGCAGCTTAGGAATCAGGGAGGACTATGGCTACACCTTC
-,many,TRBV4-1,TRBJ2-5,CASSQDTVPQETQYF,TGCGCCAGCAGCCAAGACACAGTTCCACAAGAGACCCAGTACTTC
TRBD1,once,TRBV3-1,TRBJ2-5,CASSPSDRGQKETQYF,TGTGCCAGCAGCCCCTCGGACAGGGGGCAGAAGGAGACCCAGTACTTC
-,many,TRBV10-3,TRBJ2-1,CAIGRGNEQFF,TGTGCCATCGGCCGGGGCAATGAGCAGTTCTTC